This T cell receptor (beta chain) was sequenced for a study of blood T cell repertoires in COVID-19. Study-level information: Italy, Spain and the United States were the sources of the convalescent and acute COVID-19 samples. PBMCs, B-cell-depleted T cells, or T cells provided the cDNA or gDNA that made up the material.

Germline loops: CDR1 SEHNR, CDR2 FQNEAQ (reference sequence). Trimming removed 5 bases at V and 0 bases at J, with 20 bases between. The CDR3 extends over 17 amino acids. Study processing details: Amplification from reference gene primers served as the basis for estimated nucleated cell counts. Libraries were prepared by immunoSEQ multiplex PCR; TCRdb keeps only in-frame clonotypes and omits some of them. V and J calls plus clone size are reproduced from that table; the DNA served to infer D and trimming. The top ten clones hold almost 8.5% of a sample with about 170,000 clones, more than 75% of them seen once.

The chain employs TRBV7-9 and TRBJ2-7; perhaps TRBD2 as D (6 bases). This sequence originates from a woman aged 70-85 years with acute or convalescent COVID-19. Material: peripheral blood. DNA for the CDR3: TGTGCCAGCAGCCCCCGTAATGGCGGGATAAGCTCCTACGAGCAGTACTTC. It specifies CASSPRNGGISSYEQYF.